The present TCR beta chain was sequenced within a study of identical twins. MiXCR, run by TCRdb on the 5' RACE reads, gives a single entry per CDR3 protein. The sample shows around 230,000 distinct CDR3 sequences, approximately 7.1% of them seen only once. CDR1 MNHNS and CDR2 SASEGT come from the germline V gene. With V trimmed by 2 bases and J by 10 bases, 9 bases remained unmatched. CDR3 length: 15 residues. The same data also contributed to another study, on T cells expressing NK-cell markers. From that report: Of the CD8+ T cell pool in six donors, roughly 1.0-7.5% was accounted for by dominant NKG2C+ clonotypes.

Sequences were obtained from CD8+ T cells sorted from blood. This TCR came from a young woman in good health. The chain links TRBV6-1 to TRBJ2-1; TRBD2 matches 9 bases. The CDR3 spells CASSEWGSGRSEQFF. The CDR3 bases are TGTGCCAGCAGTGAATGGGGTAGCGGGAGAAGCGAGCAGTTCTTC.